This T cell receptor beta chain was observed in a study of T cell responses to AZD1222 COVID-19 vaccine. Notes on the study in general: Repertoires in all cases were sampled only once the peak T cell response had passed. At study baseline, merely roughly 6 AZD1222 recipients were seropositive. The study found Spike-specific TCR breadth and depth rose after two AZD1222 doses. Spike was spanned by vaccine-associated CD4 TCRs, with dominance at 160-218 and 743-854.

There are 14 residues in the CDR3. V was pared by 1 base and J by 5 bases, with 11 bases between. Germline CDR1 SGHNT, CDR2 YENEEA. Assay: immunoSEQ multiplex PCR; the TCRdb copy retains only in-frame clones and omits some. The data contain under 200,000 clones, about 89% of them seen just once; the ten biggest clones take up about 1.9%. As concerns this clone: Its antigen remains unidentified.

Material: peripheral blood, obtained on day 0 of AZD1222 vaccination. This chain uses TRBV11-3 with TRBJ1-1; D ambiguous. The clonotype was recovered from an adult in good health. As DNA, the CDR3 is TGTGCCAGCAGCTTAGGGGGATCGGCGACTGAAGCTTTCTTT. This sequence encodes CASSLGGSATEAFF.